This T cell receptor beta chain is drawn from a study of neurological immune-mediated disorders. This clonotype was counted many times. TCRdb independently ran MiXCR on the 5' RACE reads; one entry per CDR3 protein. The sample carries roughly 32,000 distinct CDR3 sequences, 3% to 4% recorded once. V lost 6 bases, J lost 3 bases, and 17 bases lay in between. Germline loops: CDR1 MNHNS, CDR2 SASEGT. The CDR3 length is 16 residues. Sequencing used PBMCs. This chain uses TRBV6-1 with TRBJ2-2; D is tentatively TRBD1 or TRBD2 (5 bases each). This receptor was identified in a man younger than 40 with multiple sclerosis. CDR3: CASRGLEGGDTGELFF. CDR3 DNA sequence: TGTGCCAGCAGGGGGCTAGAGGGTGGGGACACCGGGGAGCTGTTTTTT.